This T cell receptor (beta chain) was identified during a study of vaccination and CD4 T cells after COVID-19. At the level of the study: Four females and six males made up the convalescents, two of whom were Hispanic.

This clonotype has only a few counts. No antigen is known for it. Sequenced with the Oncomine TCR Beta short-read assay was DNA taken from cultured CD4+ T cells. Each CDR3 protein gets one entry after TCRdb re-called the PCR reads with MiXCR. The data show roughly 15,000 distinct CDR3 sequences, roughly 63% seen once. The treatment here: roughly 10-day PBMC culture with coronavirus spike peptide pools or control peptides (ViraFEST assay). Germline V gene lookup returns CDR1 MNHEY and CDR2 SVGEGT. J lost 4 bases, V lost 9 bases, and 19 bases had no gene match. The CDR3 length is 17 residues. Sequenced input: CD4+ T cells from blood, cultured in vitro. This clonotype originated in a human donor who had recovered from COVID-19. The rearrangement uses TRBV6-2 or TRBV6-3 and TRBJ1-1; TRBD1 agrees at 8 bases. CDR3 in amino acids: CASMRRYRQGMFTEAFF. CDR3 nucleotides: TGTGCCAGTATGAGACGTTACCGACAGGGGATGTTCACTGAAGCTTTCTTT.